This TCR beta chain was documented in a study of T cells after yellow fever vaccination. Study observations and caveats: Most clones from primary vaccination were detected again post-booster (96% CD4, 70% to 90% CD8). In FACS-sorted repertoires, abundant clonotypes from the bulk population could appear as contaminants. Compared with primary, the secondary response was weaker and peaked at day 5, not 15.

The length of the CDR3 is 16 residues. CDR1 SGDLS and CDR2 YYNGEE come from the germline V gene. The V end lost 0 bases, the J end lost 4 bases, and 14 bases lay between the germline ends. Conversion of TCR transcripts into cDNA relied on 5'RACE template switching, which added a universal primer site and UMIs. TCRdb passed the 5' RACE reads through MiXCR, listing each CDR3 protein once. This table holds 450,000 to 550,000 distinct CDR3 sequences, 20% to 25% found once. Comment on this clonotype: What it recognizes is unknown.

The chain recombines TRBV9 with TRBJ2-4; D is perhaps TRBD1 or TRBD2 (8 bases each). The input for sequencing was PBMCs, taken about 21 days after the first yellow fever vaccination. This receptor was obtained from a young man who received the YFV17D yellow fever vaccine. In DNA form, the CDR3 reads TGTGCCAGCAGCGTAGATAGCGGGACAGGTAAAAACATTCAGTACTTC. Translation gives CASSVDSGTGKNIQYF. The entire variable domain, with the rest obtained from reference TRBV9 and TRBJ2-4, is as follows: DSGVTQTPKHLITATGQRVTLRCSPRSGDLSVYWYQQSLDQGLQFLIQYYNGEERAKGNILERFSAQQFPDLHSELNLSSLELGDSALYFCASSVDSGTGKNIQYFGAGTRLSVL.